One T cell receptor (beta chain) is described in this entry. Antigen specificity is unknown. This record belongs to a study of shared clonotypes between healthy human individuals. The study, taken as a whole, reports: Unshared clonotypes carried lower generation probabilities than those common to all four donors. The low donor count limited represented genetic and exposure-history diversity.

The donors were adults (healthy and HIV-negative) with no recent acute infections or vaccinations. This CDR3 spans 12 amino acids. Germline CDR1 SGHRS, CDR2 YFSETQ. The V and J ends lost 1 base and 11 bases respectively, with 10 bases between them. Per the study methods: Filtering was not the same, since immunoSEQ gave junction-only sequences without quality scores. The protocol was immunoSEQ multiplex PCR, while the TCRdb copy is restricted to in-frame clones and leaves out a portion. Clone size and the V and J calls come from that table; the DNA yielded D and trimming. The sample lists roughly 1,500,000 clones, less than 99% occurring once.

The source is a man younger than 40 in good health. The sequencing input was naive CD4+ T cells sorted from blood. Subset here: CD45RA+ positively selected. This sequence joins TRBV5-1 and TRBJ2-1, with D tentatively TRBD2 (6 bases). The CDR3 DNA reads as TGCGCCAGCAGCTTGAGGGGACTTCAGCAGTTCTTC. Its translation is CASSLRGLQQFF.